The TCR beta chain described here comes from a study of cytomegalovirus exposure and HLA in healthy donors (TCRdb year 2017). For the study in its entirety: A later analysis indicated that the 120 validation repertoires were generated on the platform also employed for the approximately 690 repertoires of the first cohort. The aim of the study was to test whether cataloging public T cell receptors could identify signatures of past pathogen exposure. In addition to the first cohort of several hundred subjects, a separate validation cohort of 120 different subjects was used. To predict cytomegalovirus infection status, the study combined high-throughput TCR immunosequencing, statistical association of individual TCRs with disease status, and machine learning. Overall study results and their limits: Of the cluster scores, approximately 94% were above 0 in a later analysis, which found that TCRs clustered in the first cohort also tended to co-occur in the 95 to 150 validation repertoires. While some public TCRs were present in many individuals, most TCR sequences turned up only very rarely across donors. Three of the identified cytomegalovirus-associated TCR beta chains were confirmed in vitro to be specific for cytomegalovirus antigens. The classifier was reported to diagnose cytomegalovirus status with high specificity and sensitivity in both the original and validation cohorts. The authors suggested that the approach could potentially be generalized to other disease states and immunological phenotypes. A total of 150 to 200 TCR beta chains were listed by the study as associated with cytomegalovirus. A later analysis lacked HLA typing for the validation cohort, so it scored co-occurrence in that cohort across all 110 or so repertoires.

The method behind the library was the immunoSEQ multiplex PCR assay. The authors' pipeline ran thus. A statistical classification framework was built for diagnosing cytomegalovirus status from the catalog of TCR beta chain sequences. TCRdb carries this immuneACCESS record with in-frame sequences only. Its versions omit some clonotypes, under half of them owing to an unresolved V gene in the studies checked, with the rest unexplained. V and J calls and clone size are given by that table; D and trimming were obtained from the DNA. The sample has about 160,000 clones on record, about 89% of them singletons. About 2.9% of the sample is in the top ten clones. Trimming takes 6 bases off V and 3 bases off J; junction bases not matched to a gene: 17. The CDR3 holds 19 amino acids from the cysteine to the phenylalanine. The DNA shown is the 57-base CDR3, in frame from base 1. The germline V gene encodes CDR1 LNHDA and CDR2 SQIVND (reference sequence).

In the case of this clone: Its binding antigen is unknown. One base away there is no much larger clone; base qualities are not given.

The donors belonged to the validation cohort of around 120 subjects, which was separate from the approximately 700-subject first cohort. This TCR came from a woman aged 18-29 years in good health and CMV-seropositive. The sample taken for sequencing was PBMCs. The rearrangement combines TRBV19 with TRBJ2-3; TRBD2 lines up with 11 middle nucleotides. For the CDR3, the sequence is CASSPLRSSGGASTDTQYF. The sequenced DNA is TGTGCCAGTAGCCCCTTAAGGAGTAGCGGGGGGGCTTCAACAGATACGCAGTATTTT.